The T cell receptor beta chain described here comes from a study of blood T cell repertoires in COVID-19. As originally analysed: Amplification of reference gene primers provided the estimated nucleated cell counts. The repertoire was sequenced with immunoSEQ multiplex PCR; TCRdb's copy has only in-frame clones and lacks some. From that table come the V and J calls and clone size; the DNA was used to work out D and trimming. The table lists hundreds of thousands of clones, more than 75% of them singletons. Participants came from under 30 US areas, aged about 18 to 100 years. Cohort placement rested on clinical history that participants reported themselves. Donors of Cohort 3 who recovered were those that had two negative PCRs, clearance, or symptom resolution. V lost 3 bases to trimming and J lost 4 bases; unmatched junction nucleotides: 19. This CDR3 contains 20 residues. Germline values: CDR1 MNHEY, CDR2 SVGEGT.

The rearrangement joins TRBV6-2 or TRBV6-3 to TRBJ2-1, with TRBD2 matching over 9 bases. Sequences were obtained from PBMCs or T cells enriched from blood (not recorded which). This clonotype was sampled from a woman aged 45-59 years who had recovered from COVID-19. Written as DNA, the CDR3 is TGTGCCAGCAGTTATAACCCCTCCGGGAGAAGCGGGAGGTTATACAATGAGCAGTTCTTC. Protein product: CASSYNPSGRSGRLYNEQFF.